This entry lists 17 T cell receptor beta chains sequenced from one sample in a study of blood T cells in healthy people across ages. A second PCR, run for about 7 to 11 cycles, used a sample-barcoded 5' primer plus a J-beta primer mix. TCRdb recomputed calls from the 5' RACE reads with MiXCR, one row per CDR3 protein. The sample contains 1.5 million to 2 million distinct CDR3 sequences, about 31% of which appear only once. The material sequenced was blood. These receptors came from a woman aged 25 to 39 in good health.

The chain carries TRBV7-3 and TRBJ2-5; D possibly matches TRBD1 or TRBD2 (6 bases each). The CDR3 is 15 residues long. From germline, CDR1 is SGHTA and CDR2 FQGTGA. V lost 5 bases and J 11 bases, leaving 24 bases between the germline ends. The CDR3 protein is CASSPSIAAGALQYF. In DNA, the CDR3 is TGTGCCAGCAGCCCATCAATAGCGGCAGGGGCCCTGCAGTACTTC. Drawing the rest from reference TRBV7-3 and TRBJ2-5, the complete variable domain is GAGVSQTPSNKVTEKGKYVELRCDPISGHTALYWYRQSLGQGPEFLIYFQGTGAADDSGLPNDRFFAVRPEGSVSTLKIQRTERGDSAVYLCASSPSIAAGALQYFGPGTRLLVL.

This rearrangement joins TRBV5-1 to TRBJ2-7, with TRBD2 as a possible D gene (6 bases). The CDR3 is made up of 15 amino acids. The germline V gene encodes CDR1 SGHRS and CDR2 YFSETQ. The germline V and J ends were trimmed by 3 bases and 3 bases, with 16 bases remaining between them. Here the CDR3 reads CASSSHRDLDYEQYF. In DNA, the CDR3 is TGCGCCAGCAGCTCTCACCGGGACTTGGACTACGAGCAGTACTTC.

This clonotype was counted many times. The chain carries TRBV10-3 and TRBJ2-7, with 7 bases lining up with TRBD1. Germline V CDR1 and CDR2: ENHRY, SYGVKD. Unmatched junction bases numbered 4, after V lost 4 bases and J lost 1 base. This CDR3 has 14 amino acids. The CDR3 is CAISAETGSYEQYF. CDR3 nucleotide sequence: TGTGCCATCAGTGCAGAGACAGGGTCCTACGAGCAGTACTTC.

This clonotype was counted a single time. The V call is TRBV2, the J call TRBJ2-5, with a tentative D call TRBD2 (6 bases). The V end lost 7 bases, the J end lost 3 bases, and 9 bases lay between the germline ends. CDR3 length equals 12 residues. Germline V gives CDR1 SNHLY, CDR2 FYNNEI. In DNA, the CDR3 is TGTGCCAGCATATTAGCGGAAGAGACCCAGTACTTC. It encodes CASILAEETQYF.

V is TRBV7-8 and J is TRBJ1-5, with D perhaps matching TRBD1 (5 bases). The CDR3 spans 18 residues. V lost 5 bases and J lost 1, with 21 bases in between. Germline loops: CDR1 SGHVS, CDR2 FQNEAQ. CDR3 loop: CASSPGRGGEKSNQPQHF. CDR3 bases: TGTGCCAGCAGCCCGGGGAGGGGTGGGGAAAAGAGCAATCAGCCCCAGCATTTT.

The sample holds a few counts of this clonotype. This chain joins TRBV20-1 and TRBJ2-2; 9 bases match TRBD2. Trimming at V came to 1 base and at J to 5 bases, leaving 8 bases not matched to a gene. CDR3 length: 16 residues. Germline CDR1 is DFQATT and CDR2 is SNEGSKA (reference sequence). CDR3 sequence: CSARGPSGGRTGELFF. The DNA for the CDR3 is TGCAGTGCTAGAGGGCCGAGCGGGGGGCGAACCGGGGAGCTGTTTTTT.

The chain couples TRBV7-6 to TRBJ2-1, with D maybe TRBD2 (5 bases). V lost 6 bases and J 7 bases, leaving 13 bases between the germline ends. The CDR3 has 13 residues. The V gene's germline CDR1 is SGHVS and CDR2 FNYEAQ. The CDR3 sequence: CASRETGENEQFF. For the CDR3, the DNA is TGTGCCAGCAGGGAGACCGGGGAAAATGAGCAGTTCTTC.

Details on this clonotype: A much larger clonotype is one base distant, so this may be a read error. The rearrangement uses TRBV5-6 and TRBJ2-4, with 9 positions matching TRBD1. Germline V gives CDR1 SGHDT, CDR2 YYEEEE. This CDR3 comprises 16 residues. Trimming cost V 6 bases and J 6 bases; bases outside gene matches: 13. The chain's CDR3 is CASNSSGTGLTNIQYF. In nucleotides, the CDR3 is TGTGCCAGCAACAGCTCCGGGACAGGGTTGACAAACATTCAGTACTTC. The full variable domain, its missing parts supplied by reference TRBV5-6 and TRBJ2-4, is DAGVTQSPTHLIKTRGQQVTLRCSPKSGHDTVSWYQQALGQGPQFIFQYYEEEERQRGNFPDRFSGHQFPNYSSELNVNALLLGDSALYLCASNSSGTGLTNIQYFGAGTRLSVL.

In the case of this clonotype: The junction and the germline gene differ at one end; a read error may be behind it. This chain joins TRBV3-1 and TRBJ2-1, with a possible D match to TRBD2 (5 bases). The CDR3 is 19 residues long. In germline, CDR1 is LGHDT, CDR2 YNNKEL (reference sequence). In DNA, the CDR3 is TGTGCCAGCAGCCAGAGGATGAGTGTCGGACTGAGCTCCTACAGTGAGCAGTTCTTC. This translates into CASSQRMSVGLSSYSEQFF.

Notes on this clonotype: A much larger clone differs from this one at a single base, so this may be a read error. The rearrangement joins TRBV3-1 to TRBJ2-7; D is possibly TRBD1 or TRBD2 (6 bases each). Germline CDR1 and CDR2: LGHDT and YNNKEL (reference sequence). There are 15 residues in the CDR3. V was shortened by 4 bases and J by 12 bases, with 25 bases between the two germline ends. This chain's CDR3 is CASSPTGGPATKRYF. DNA of the CDR3: TGTGCCAGCAGCCCGACCGGGGGCCCCGCGACGAAGCGGTACTTC.

This clonotype was seen only once. The chain has TRBV28 and TRBJ2-6, with D perhaps TRBD1 (6 bases). V gave up 2 bases and J gave up 0 bases, with 11 bases separating them. Germline loops: CDR1 MDHEN, CDR2 SYDVKM. The CDR3 sequence is 17 residues long. The CDR3: CASSLTDRLSGANVLTF. The CDR3 DNA is TGTGCCAGCAGTTTAACGGACAGACTCTCTGGGGCCAACGTCCTGACTTTC.

The chain employs TRBV27 and TRBJ2-5, with D possibly TRBD1 on 6 matching bases. This CDR3 has 13 residues. The ends were cut back, 5 bases at V and 3 bases at J, with 10 bases in the middle. CDR1 is MNHEY, CDR2 SMNVEV, per germline (reference sequence). The CDR3 spells CASSKRQEETQYF. The CDR3 DNA reads TGTGCCAGCAGTAAGCGACAGGAAGAGACCCAGTACTTC.

J is TRBJ2-3 and V is TRBV12-3 or TRBV12-4; 8 bases align to TRBD2. The length of the CDR3 is 15 residues. The trim removed 6 bases at V and 3 bases at J, leaving 8 bases unmatched. CDR3 region: CASSRGGEYTDTQYF. In DNA, the CDR3 is TGTGCCAGCAGCCGGGGGGGAGAGTATACAGATACGCAGTATTTT.

The chain has TRBV5-6 and TRBJ2-5; D assignment may be TRBD1 or TRBD2 (6 bases each). Trimming pared 4 bases from V and 0 bases from J, leaving 13 bases between. In germline, CDR1 is SGHDT, CDR2 YYEEEE. The CDR3 covers 15 residues. For the CDR3, the DNA is TGTGCCAGCAGCGGCGGGACACCGAACCAAGAGACCCAGTACTTC. The encoded protein is CASSGGTPNQETQYF.

The CDR3 reads CASSLNPLTPYEQYF. The CDR3 bases are TGTGCCAGCAGCTTAAACCCGCTCACCCCCTACGAGCAGTACTTC. The chain has TRBV7-3 and TRBJ2-7; D remains ambiguous. This CDR3 has 15 residues. Trimming pared 1 base from V and 2 bases from J, leaving 12 bases between. Germline V lookup: CDR1 SGHTA, CDR2 FQGTGA.

This clonotype was detected only a few times. The rearrangement joins TRBV7-9 to TRBJ2-5; TRBD2 agrees at 15 bases. CDR1 and CDR2 (germline): SEHNR, FQNEAQ (reference sequence). The V segment lost 5 bases and the J segment 5 bases; nucleotides outside the gene matches: 15. This CDR3 comprises 19 residues. The CDR3 is CASSRRTSGRAEFHETQYF. The CDR3 DNA sequence: TGTGCCAGCAGCCGGCGGACTAGCGGGAGGGCCGAGTTCCACGAGACCCAGTACTTC.

CDR3 in DNA: TGTGCCAGCAGTGAAGGTCTAGCCCAGTACAATGAGCAGTTCTTC. This encodes CASSEGLAQYNEQFF. The chain carries TRBV2 and TRBJ2-1; the D gene is possibly TRBD2 (5 bases). Trimming shortened V by 1 base and J by 4 bases, and 11 bases separated the two germline ends. Looked up from germline, CDR1 is SNHLY and CDR2 is FYNNEI. This CDR3 spans 15 amino acids.